Listed below are T cell receptor beta chains from one sample, sequenced in a study of neurological immune-mediated disorders. TCRdb processed the 5' RACE reads anew with MiXCR; each CDR3 protein has one entry. This table has fewer than 20,000 distinct CDR3 sequences, around 15% appearing once. The sequencing input was CD4+ T cells from blood. The receptors were sampled from a woman between 55 and 75 years old with HTLV-1-associated myelopathy (HAM/TSP). CDR3s include the opening cysteine and the closing phenylalanine or tryptophan. A D gene is named only where the DNA matches it firmly. Clone size, where shown, is once, few, many, or a class for clones that have expanded.

>TRBJ2-2|large|NA|TRBV20-1
TGCAGTTCTAGTTCTACAGGGCGGTCCGGGGAGCTGTTTTTT
CSSSSTGRSGELFF
>TRBJ1-2|few|TRBD1|TRBV20-1
TGCAGTGCTTCGTCGGGACAGGGGGCAGATGGCTACACCTTC
CSASSGQGADGYTF
>TRBJ2-1|NA|TRBD1|TRBV29-1
TGCAGCGTTGAAGATGGGGACAGGGGGTACAATGAGCAGTTCTTC
CSVEDGDRGYNEQFF
>TRBJ1-1|few|NA|TRBV19
TGTGCCAGTAGTATTCGGGGAGTGTACACTGAAGCTTTCTTT
CASSIRGVYTEAFF
>TRBJ2-6|many|NA|TRBV3-1
TGTGCCAGCAGCCAAATCTCTGGGGCCAACGTCCTGACTTTC
CASSQISGANVLTF
>TRBJ1-2|many|NA|TRBV5-1
TGCGCCAGCAGCTTGGCGGTAACTGGAGGCTATGGCTACACCTTC
CASSLAVTGGYGYTF
>TRBJ1-3|many|NA|TRBV5-1
TGCGCCAGCAGCTTAGGGGGAGTTGGAAACACCATATATTTT
CASSLGGVGNTIYF
>TRBJ2-1|many|TRBD2|TRBV5-1
TGCGCCAGCAGCTTGACTAGCGGGGGGGTGGTATACAATGAGCAGTTCTTC
CASSLTSGGVVYNEQFF
>TRBJ1-3|many|TRBD1|TRBV29-1
TGCAGCGTTCGGCTTAACAGGGGGGTCTCTGGAAACACCATATATTTT
CSVRLNRGVSGNTIYF
>TRBJ2-3|many|TRBD1|TRBV12-3/TRBV12-4
TGTGCCAGCAGTTCCCGGACAGGCTTCACAGATACGCAGTATTTT
CASSSRTGFTDTQYF
>TRBJ2-1|many|TRBD2|TRBV9
TGTGCCAGCAGCGCCGTAGCGGGAAGCTACAATGAGCAGTTCTTC
CASSAVAGSYNEQFF
>TRBJ2-3|NA|NA|TRBV7-2
NA
CASSFYICSAREGSTDTQYF
>TRBJ1-5|NA|NA|TRBV20-1
TGCAGTGCTTACCCCTGGACAAGAAGTCAGCCCCATCATTTT
CSAYPWTRSQPHHF
>TRBJ2-5|many|NA|TRBV11-2
TGTGCCAGCAGGTACCTACAAGAGACCCAGTACTTC
CASRYLQETQYF
>TRBJ1-1|many|TRBD1|TRBV18
TGTGCCAGCTCACCGCGGGACAGGGGGCCTAAGAACACTGAAGCTTTCTTT
CASSPRDRGPKNTEAFF
>TRBJ1-4|many|NA|TRBV7-2
TGTGCCAGCAGCTCTGCAGGTTGGGCTGAAAAACTGTTTTTT
CASSSAGWAEKLFF
>TRBJ1-2|many|NA|TRBV7-8
TGTGCCAGCAGCTTAGTCGGATCTATTGGGTACACCTTC
CASSLVGSIGYTF
>TRBJ2-1|many|TRBD2|TRBV5-1
TGCGCCAGCAGCCCTCCGGGGACTAGCGGCTACAATGAGCAGTTCTTC
CASSPPGTSGYNEQFF
>TRBJ2-5|NA|TRBD2|TRBV19
TGTGCCAGTAGTATCTTCAAGCGGGAGGGTGAAGAGACCCAGTACTTC
CASSIFKREGEETQYF
>TRBJ2-7|many|TRBD2|TRBV20-1
TGCAGTGCTAGAGCTAGCGGGACCTACGAGCAGTACTTC
CSARASGTYEQYF
>TRBJ2-2|few|TRBD2|TRBV11-2
TGTGCCAGCAGCTTAGATCGGGGGGTCGGGGAGCTGTTTTTT
CASSLDRGVGELFF
>TRBJ1-1|many|NA|TRBV5-1
TGCGCCAGCAGCTACGGAAACATGAACACTGAAGCTTTCTTT
CASSYGNMNTEAFF
>TRBJ1-4|medium-sized|TRBD1|TRBV20-1
TGCAGTGCTAGTGAGGGGGCGCTTACTAATGAAAAACTGTTTTTT
CSASEGALTNEKLFF
>TRBJ2-1|many|NA|TRBV20-1
TGCAGTGCCCGGTGGGCGGACAATGAGCAGTTCTTC
CSARWADNEQFF
>TRBJ1-2|NA|NA|TRBV19
TGTGCCAGTAGAGTACCCCAAGGGCAGGAAAACTATGGCTACACCTTC
CASRVPQGQENYGYTF
>TRBJ1-3|many|TRBD1|TRBV12-3/TRBV12-4
TGTGCCAGCAGCAACAGGGGGCGAAGCTCTGGAAACACCATATATTTT
CASSNRGRSSGNTIYF
>TRBJ2-1|many|TRBD1|TRBV3-1
TGTGCCAGCAGCTCCCTGGCCGGACAGGGAACACGGAATGAGCAGTTCTTC
CASSSLAGQGTRNEQFF
>TRBJ1-1|many|NA|TRBV29-1
TGCAGCGCCCAGCGGGACACTGAAGCTTTCTTT
CSAQRDTEAFF
>TRBJ2-1|many|TRBD2|TRBV3-1
TGTGCCAGCAGCCAAAAACTAGCGTTCTACAATGAGCAGTTCTTC
CASSQKLAFYNEQFF
>TRBJ1-2|NA|NA|TRBV29-1
TGCAGCGTCAGGTCGGGGCAGGGGAGCGGCTACACCTTC
CSVRSGQGSGYTF
>TRBJ2-1|many|TRBD2|TRBV20-1
TGCAGTGCTAGGCCCCCAGCGGGGGGCAGCAATGAGCAGTTCTTC
CSARPPAGGSNEQFF
>TRBJ1-6|many|NA|TRBV6-1
TGTGCCAGCAGTGGGCCCTGGAATGCTTTCAGCTCCTATAATTCACCCCTCCACTTT
CASSGPWNAFSSYNSPLHF
>TRBJ2-1|NA|TRBD2|TRBV19
TGTGCCAGTAGCGAATCGGGACTAGCGGATTACAATGAGCAGTTCTTC
CASSESGLADYNEQFF
>TRBJ2-1|many|TRBD2|TRBV14
TGTGCCAGCAGCCAATCACTCTTTCATAGCGGGAGGTTAAATGAGCAGTTCTTC
CASSQSLFHSGRLNEQFF
>TRBJ2-1|many|TRBD2|TRBV7-2
TGTGCCAGCAGCTTTAGCGGGGGTACGTACAATGAGCAGTTCTTC
CASSFSGGTYNEQFF
>TRBJ2-1|many|TRBD2|TRBV29-1
TGCAGCGGTGAGGGGACTAGCGGAGACCACAATGAGCAGTTCTTC
CSGEGTSGDHNEQFF
>TRBJ2-3|many|NA|TRBV4-3
TGCGCCAGCAGCCTTGGGTCTAACGGGGATACGCAGTATTTT
CASSLGSNGDTQYF
>TRBJ1-6|many|NA|TRBV5-1
TGCGCCAGCAGCTTAGGAGCCTTGGGTAATTCACCCCTCCACTTT
CASSLGALGNSPLHF
>TRBJ2-5|many|NA|TRBV20-1
TGCAGTGCTGGAACTGCGGAGACCCAGTACTTC
CSAGTAETQYF
>TRBJ1-2|many|NA|TRBV10-2
TGCGCCAGCAGTGACCCTAACTATGGCTACACCTTC
CASSDPNYGYTF
>TRBJ1-6|medium-sized|NA|TRBV20-1
TGCAGTGTCCGAGGTCGGGGGGAAAGGGGAAATTCACCCCTCCACTTT
CSVRGRGERGNSPLHF
>TRBJ2-3|many|TRBD2|TRBV20-1
TGCAGTGCTAGGGCGGGGGGCACAGATACGCAGTATTTT
CSARAGGTDTQYF
>TRBJ1-1|NA|NA|TRBV20-1
TGCAGTGCTAGTCAGGGAGGGAACACTGAAGCTTTCTTT
CSASQGGNTEAFF
>TRBJ1-2|medium-sized|NA|TRBV5-1
TGCGCCAGCAGCTTAGTCCCGCCCGGAGCTAACTATGGCTACACCTTC
CASSLVPPGANYGYTF
>TRBJ1-6|many|NA|TRBV9
TGTGCCAGCAGCGAACAGGCCCGGCAGTCACCCCTCCACTTT
CASSEQARQSPLHF
>TRBJ2-2|many|TRBD1|TRBV2
TGTGCCAGCTGGGCAGGGGGCGCCCGGGGGAACACCGGGGAGCTGTTTTTT
CASWAGGARGNTGELFF
>TRBJ2-1|medium-sized|TRBD2|TRBV20-1
TGCAGTGCTAGAGATCTAGCGGGGGAGCACAATGAGCAGTTCTTC
CSARDLAGEHNEQFF
>TRBJ2-6|many|NA|TRBV2
TGTGCCAGCAGTGAAGGGGGAACAGGACTGTTCTCTGGGGCCAACGTCCTGACTTTC
CASSEGGTGLFSGANVLTF
>TRBJ2-7|NA|NA|TRBV5-1
TGCGCCAGCAGCCCCGCGACCTACGAGCAGTACTTC
CASSPATYEQYF
>TRBJ1-4|many|NA|TRBV20-1
TGCAGTGCCACCGACCAGGCAACTAATGAAAAACTGTTTTTT
CSATDQATNEKLFF
>TRBJ2-7|many|NA|TRBV7-9
TGTGCCAGCAGCTTAGCGGGTAGTTACGAGCAGTACTTC
CASSLAGSYEQYF